This TCR beta chain was profiled in a study of response to subunit inactivated influenza vaccine. TCRdb re-called the RT-PCR reads with MiXCR, one entry per CDR3 protein. The profile shows around 580,000 distinct CDR3 sequences, about 11% of them singletons. A word on this clonotype: What it binds is not known.

V gave up 0 bases and J gave up 2 bases; unmatched junction bases: 10. CDR3 length: 18 amino acids. Germline V gene sequence: CDR1 DFQATT, CDR2 SNEGSKA (reference sequence). The study, taken as a whole, reports: Each seasonal flu vaccination may recruit only limited new T cells, authors suggested.

This sequence was found in a man aged 50-59 years who received an inactivated influenza vaccine. The chain uses TRBV20-1 and TRBJ2-7; TRBD2 aligns across 13 bases. The sample here was PBMCs from blood, taken on the day of vaccination. The CDR3 sequence is CSARDRTSGSPGAYEQYF. The CDR3 nucleotides read TGCAGTGCTAGAGATCGGACTAGCGGGAGCCCCGGCGCCTACGAGCAGTACTTC.